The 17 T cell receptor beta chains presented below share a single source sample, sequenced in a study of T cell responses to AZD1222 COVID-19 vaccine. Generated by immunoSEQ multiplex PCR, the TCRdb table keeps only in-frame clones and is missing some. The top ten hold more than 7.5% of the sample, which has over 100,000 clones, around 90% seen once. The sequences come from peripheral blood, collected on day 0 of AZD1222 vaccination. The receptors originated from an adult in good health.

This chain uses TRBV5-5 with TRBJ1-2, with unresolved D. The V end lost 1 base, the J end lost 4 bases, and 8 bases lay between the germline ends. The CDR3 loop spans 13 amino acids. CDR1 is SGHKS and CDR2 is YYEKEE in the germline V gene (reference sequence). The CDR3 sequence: CASSLPGAYGYTF. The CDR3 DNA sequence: TGTGCCAGCAGCTTGCCGGGTGCCTATGGCTACACCTTC.

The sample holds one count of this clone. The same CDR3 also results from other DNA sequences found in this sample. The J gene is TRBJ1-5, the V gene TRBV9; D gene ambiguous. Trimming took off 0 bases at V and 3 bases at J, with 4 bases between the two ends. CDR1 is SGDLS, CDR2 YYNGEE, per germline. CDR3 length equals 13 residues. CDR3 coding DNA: TGTGCCAGCAGCGTAGATCTCAATCAGCCCCAGCATTTT. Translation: CASSVDLNQPQHF.

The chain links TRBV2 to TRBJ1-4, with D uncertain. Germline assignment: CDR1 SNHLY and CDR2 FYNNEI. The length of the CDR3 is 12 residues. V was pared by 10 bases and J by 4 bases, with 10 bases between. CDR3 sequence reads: CATKRLNEKLFF. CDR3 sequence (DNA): TGTGCCACGAAGAGGCTTAATGAAAAACTGTTTTTT. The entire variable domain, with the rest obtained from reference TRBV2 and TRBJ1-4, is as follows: EPEVTQTPSHQVTQMGQEVILRCVPISNHLYFYWYRQILGQKVEFLVSFYNNEISEKSEIFDDQFSVERPDGSNFTLKIRSTKLEDSAMYFCATKRLNEKLFFGSGTQLSVL.

The CDR3, as DNA: TGTGCCAGCAGCTCCGCGGCTAGACCCGATGGCTACACCTTC. This codes for CASSSAARPDGYTF. The chain joins TRBV7-9 to TRBJ1-2; unclear D gene. V lost 4 bases and J lost 6, with 15 bases in between. The CDR3 is 14 amino acids. Germline V lookup: CDR1 SEHNR, CDR2 FQNEAQ (reference sequence).

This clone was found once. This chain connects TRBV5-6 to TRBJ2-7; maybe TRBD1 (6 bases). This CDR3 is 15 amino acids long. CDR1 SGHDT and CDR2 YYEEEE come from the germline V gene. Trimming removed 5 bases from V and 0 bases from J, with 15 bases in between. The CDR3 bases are TGTGCCAGCAGTCACGGCAGGGGTCCCTCCTACGAGCAGTACTTC. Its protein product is CASSHGRGPSYEQYF.

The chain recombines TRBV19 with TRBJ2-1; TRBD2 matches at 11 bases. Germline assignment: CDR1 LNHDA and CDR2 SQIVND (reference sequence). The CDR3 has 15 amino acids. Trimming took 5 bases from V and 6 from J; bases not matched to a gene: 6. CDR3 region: CASSPGTSGGNEQFF. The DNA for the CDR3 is TGTGCCAGTAGTCCCGGGACTAGCGGAGGCAATGAGCAGTTCTTC.

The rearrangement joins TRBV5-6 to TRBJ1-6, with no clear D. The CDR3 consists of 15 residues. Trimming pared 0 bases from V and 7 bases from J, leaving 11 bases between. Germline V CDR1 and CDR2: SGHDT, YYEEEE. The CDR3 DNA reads TGTGCCAGCAGCTTGGGCGGAAGAAACAATTCACCCCTCCACTTT. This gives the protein CASSLGGRNNSPLHF. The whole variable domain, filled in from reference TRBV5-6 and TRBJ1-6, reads DAGVTQSPTHLIKTRGQQVTLRCSPKSGHDTVSWYQQALGQGPQFIFQYYEEEERQRGNFPDRFSGHQFPNYSSELNVNALLLGDSALYLCASSLGGRNNSPLHFGNGTRLTVT.

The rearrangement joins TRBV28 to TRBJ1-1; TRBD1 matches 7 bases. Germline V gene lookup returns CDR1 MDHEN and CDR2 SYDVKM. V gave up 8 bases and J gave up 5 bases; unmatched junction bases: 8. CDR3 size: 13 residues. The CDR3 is CASLTGLWTEAFF. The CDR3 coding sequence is TGTGCCAGCCTGACAGGGTTGTGGACTGAAGCTTTCTTT.

The CDR3 loop is CASSPLPGITNYGYTF. DNA of the CDR3: TGTGCCAGCAGCCCGCTTCCAGGGATCACCAACTATGGCTACACCTTC. The V and J genes are TRBV3-1 (or the pseudogene TRBV3-2) and TRBJ1-2; D is possibly TRBD1 (5 bases). V was pared by 4 bases and J by 2 bases, with 17 bases between. The CDR3 has 16 amino acids. Looked up from germline, CDR1 is LGHDT and CDR2 is YNNKEL (reference sequence).

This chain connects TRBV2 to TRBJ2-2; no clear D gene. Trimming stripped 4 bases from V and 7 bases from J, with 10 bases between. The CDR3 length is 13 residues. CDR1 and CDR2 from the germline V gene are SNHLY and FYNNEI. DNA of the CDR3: TGTGCCAGCAGTGGGGTCTCGGGCGGGGAGCTGTTTTTT. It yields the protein CASSGVSGGELFF.

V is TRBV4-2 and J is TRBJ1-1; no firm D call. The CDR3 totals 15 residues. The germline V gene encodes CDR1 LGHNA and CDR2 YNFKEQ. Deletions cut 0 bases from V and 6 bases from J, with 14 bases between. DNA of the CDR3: TGTGCCAGCAGCCAAGATCTGGTCACTTTGTCTGAAGCTTTCTTT. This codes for CASSQDLVTLSEAFF.

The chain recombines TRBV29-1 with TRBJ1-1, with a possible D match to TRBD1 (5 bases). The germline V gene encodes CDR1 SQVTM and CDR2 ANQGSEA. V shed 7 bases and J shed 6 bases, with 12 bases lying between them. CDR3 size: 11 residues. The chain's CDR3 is CSGEDTAEAFF. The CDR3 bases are TGCAGCGGTGAGGACACAGCTGAAGCTTTCTTT.

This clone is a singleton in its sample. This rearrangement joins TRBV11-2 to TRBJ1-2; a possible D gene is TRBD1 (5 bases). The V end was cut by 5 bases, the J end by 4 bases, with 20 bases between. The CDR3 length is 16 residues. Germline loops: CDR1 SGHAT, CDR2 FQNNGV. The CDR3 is CASSPGPGASPYGYTF. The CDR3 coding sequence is TGTGCCAGCAGCCCGGGACCCGGGGCATCCCCCTATGGCTACACCTTC.

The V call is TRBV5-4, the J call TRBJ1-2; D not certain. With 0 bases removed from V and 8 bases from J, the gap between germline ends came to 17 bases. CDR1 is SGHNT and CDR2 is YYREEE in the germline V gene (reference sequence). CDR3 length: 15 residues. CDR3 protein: CASSLDGNPIGGYTF. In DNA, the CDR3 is TGTGCCAGCAGCTTGGACGGGAACCCTATTGGGGGCTACACCTTC.

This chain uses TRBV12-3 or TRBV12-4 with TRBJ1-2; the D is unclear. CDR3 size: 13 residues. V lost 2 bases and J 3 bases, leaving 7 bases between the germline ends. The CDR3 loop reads CASSLQDHYGYTF. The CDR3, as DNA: TGTGCCAGCAGTTTACAGGACCACTATGGCTACACCTTC.

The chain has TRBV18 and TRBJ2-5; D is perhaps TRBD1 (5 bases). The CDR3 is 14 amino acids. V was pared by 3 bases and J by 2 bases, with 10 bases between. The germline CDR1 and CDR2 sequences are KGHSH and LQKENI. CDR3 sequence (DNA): TGTGCCAGCTCACCGATGACAGTGCAAGAGACCCAGTACTTC. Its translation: CASSPMTVQETQYF.

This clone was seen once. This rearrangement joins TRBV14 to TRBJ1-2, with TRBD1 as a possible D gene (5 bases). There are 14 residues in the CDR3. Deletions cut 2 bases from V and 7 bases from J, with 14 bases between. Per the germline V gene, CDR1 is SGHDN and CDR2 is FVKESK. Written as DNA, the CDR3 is TGTGCCAGCAGCCAAAGAAGGGGTAGTCGTGGCTACACCTTC. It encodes CASSQRRGSRGYTF.